The 12 T cell receptor beta chains reported below all come from one sample, sequenced in a study of neurological immune-mediated disorders (dated by TCRdb to between 2018 and 2021). Library preparation was by 5' RACE. TCRdb lists the instrument as Illumina HiSeq 2500. Using fastp trimming at Q25 and MiXCR clonotype assembly, TCRdb reanalyzed the public sequencing data and kept in-frame beta chains. Identical CDR3 proteins give one entry, which carries the most common genes and DNA. For this sample there are roughly 39,000 distinct CDR3 sequences; approximately 5.1% appear just once. The ten largest clonotypes hold approximately 8.8% of the sample. Material: CD4+ T cells from blood. The receptors here all came from a man between 18 and 35 years old in good health.

This clonotype has ten or more counts. This chain links TRBV9 with TRBJ2-3; TRBD2 matches at 8 bases. Germline CDR1 is SGDLS and CDR2 is YYNGEE. The length of the CDR3 is 15 residues. Germline trimming cut 2 bases from V and 4 bases from J; bases unmatched to any gene: 6. This CDR3 is CASSVSAGASDTQYF. CDR3 DNA sequence: TGTGCCAGCAGCGTCTCAGCGGGGGCCTCAGATACGCAGTATTTT.

This clonotype was counted many times. The CDR3 region is CASSLSVRNTEAFF. The CDR3 region has the DNA TGCGCCAGCAGCTTGTCGGTGCGCAACACTGAAGCTTTCTTT. The rearrangement joins TRBV5-1 to TRBJ1-1; D is uncertain. Trimming removed 1 base from V and 2 bases from J, with 9 bases in between. This CDR3 has 14 amino acids. The V gene's germline CDR1 is SGHRS and CDR2 YFSETQ.

On this clonotype: Without the conserved terminal phenylalanine or tryptophan, this CDR3 likely stems from a read error. The DNA is left out, because the CDR3 cannot be placed on it with certainty; the CDR3 is given as TCRdb lists it. The V and J genes are TRBV20-1 and TRBJ1-1. With termini counted, the CDR3 has 10 amino acids. Germline assignment: CDR1 DFQATT and CDR2 SNEGSKA (reference sequence). CDR3 residues: CSARGLGPVV.

This clonotype was seen ten or more times. The chain couples TRBV3-1 to TRBJ2-5, with 7 bases fitting TRBD1. This CDR3 spans 15 amino acids. Losses at the gene ends were 1 base for V and 4 bases for J; bases not matched to a gene: 6. Germline values: CDR1 LGHDT, CDR2 YNNKEL (reference sequence). The CDR3 DNA is TGTGCCAGCAGCCAAGCGCACAGGGGTGGAGAGACCCAGTACTTC. This encodes CASSQAHRGGETQYF.

This clonotype came up many times. The chain links TRBV4-2 to TRBJ1-5; D is uncertain. Trimming removed 3 bases from V and 6 bases from J, with 12 bases in between. This CDR3 comprises 14 residues. CDR1 and CDR2 (germline): LGHNA, YNFKEQ. This CDR3 reads CASSQGVWGQPQHF. The CDR3, as DNA: TGTGCCAGCAGCCAGGGTGTTTGGGGTCAGCCCCAGCATTTT.

In nucleotides, the CDR3 is TGTGCCAGTGGACTAGCGGGAGTGTCTTACAATGAGCAGTTCTTC. Translation gives CASGLAGVSYNEQFF. This chain uses TRBV5-5 with TRBJ2-1; 13 nucleotides agree with TRBD2. This CDR3 spans 15 amino acids. Germline V lookup: CDR1 SGHKS, CDR2 YYEKEE (reference sequence). Trimming took 8 bases from V and 4 from J; bases not matched to a gene: 6.

CDR3 nucleotides: TGCAGTGCGGGGACAGCAATAAATTCACCCCTCCACTTT. Its translation: CSAGTAINSPLHF. The chain employs TRBV20-1 and TRBJ1-6; 7 bases fit TRBD1. Germline assignment: CDR1 DFQATT and CDR2 SNEGSKA (reference sequence). Trimming removed 6 bases from V and 7 bases from J; junction bases left unmatched: 6. The CDR3 contains 13 residues.

In its sample, this clonotype was seen many times. V gene TRBV7-2 combines with J gene TRBJ1-2; 8 bases agree with TRBD1. The germline V gene encodes CDR1 SGHTA and CDR2 FQGNSA. J lost 3 bases, V lost 5 bases, and 8 bases had no gene match. There are 15 residues in the CDR3. CDR3 region: CASSPRTGMDYGYTF. Written as DNA, the CDR3 is TGTGCCAGCAGCCCTCGGACAGGGATGGACTATGGCTACACCTTC. Variable domain in full (rest from reference TRBV7-2 and TRBJ1-2): GAGVSQSPSNKVTEKGKDVELRCDPISGHTALYWYRQSLGQGLEFLIYFQGNSAPDKSGLPSDRFSAERTGGSVSTLTIQRTQQEDSAVYLCASSPRTGMDYGYTFGSGTRLTVV.

This clonotype occurred many times. The chain carries TRBV10-2 and TRBJ2-3, with 9 bases matching TRBD2. The CDR3 totals 18 residues. Germline-derived CDR1 and CDR2 are WSHSY and SAAADI. Unmatched junction bases numbered 15, after V lost 6 bases and J lost 2 bases. The CDR3 DNA reads as TGCGCCAGCAGCCCCAGAGAGGTGCTAGCGGGGTTCACAGATACGCAGTATTTT. It encodes CASSPREVLAGFTDTQYF.

With respect to this clonotype: One end of the junction does not line up with germline, which may come from a read error. The chain joins TRBV6-6 to TRBJ2-1, with 12 positions matching TRBD2. The CDR3 length is 18 residues. Germline CDR1 and CDR2: MNHNY and SVGAGI (reference sequence). This chain's CDR3 is CVSRPGTSGSLLGVEQFF. Written as DNA, the CDR3 is TGTGTCAGCAGGCCCGGGACTAGCGGGTCCCTGCTTGGGGTTGAGCAGTTCTTC.

This clonotype appeared many times. V and J are TRBV29-1 and TRBJ1-1; 7 nucleotides align to TRBD1. This CDR3 contains 14 residues. With 6 bases clipped from V and 0 bases from J, the junction kept 7 bases outside the gene matches. Germline loops: CDR1 SQVTM, CDR2 ANQGSEA. This CDR3 reads CSVAGGQLNTEAFF. The CDR3 DNA reads TGCAGCGTCGCAGGGGGACAATTGAACACTGAAGCTTTCTTT. Combining the CDR3 with reference TRBV29-1 and TRBJ1-1 gives the whole variable domain SAVISQKPSRDICQRGTSLTIQCQVDSQVTMMFWYRQQPGQSLTLIATANQGSEATYESGFVIDKFPISRPNLTFSTLTVSNMSPEDSSIYLCSVAGGQLNTEAFFGQGTRLTVV.

This clonotype has at least ten counts. The chain recombines TRBV20-1 with TRBJ2-3; D is uncertain. The V end lost 1 base, the J end lost 0 bases, and 5 bases lay between the germline ends. The CDR3 length is 13 residues. The germline V gene has CDR1 DFQATT and CDR2 SNEGSKA (reference sequence). CDR3 sequence: CSARAGSTDTQYF. CDR3 DNA: TGCAGTGCTAGAGCCGGAAGCACAGATACGCAGTATTTT.